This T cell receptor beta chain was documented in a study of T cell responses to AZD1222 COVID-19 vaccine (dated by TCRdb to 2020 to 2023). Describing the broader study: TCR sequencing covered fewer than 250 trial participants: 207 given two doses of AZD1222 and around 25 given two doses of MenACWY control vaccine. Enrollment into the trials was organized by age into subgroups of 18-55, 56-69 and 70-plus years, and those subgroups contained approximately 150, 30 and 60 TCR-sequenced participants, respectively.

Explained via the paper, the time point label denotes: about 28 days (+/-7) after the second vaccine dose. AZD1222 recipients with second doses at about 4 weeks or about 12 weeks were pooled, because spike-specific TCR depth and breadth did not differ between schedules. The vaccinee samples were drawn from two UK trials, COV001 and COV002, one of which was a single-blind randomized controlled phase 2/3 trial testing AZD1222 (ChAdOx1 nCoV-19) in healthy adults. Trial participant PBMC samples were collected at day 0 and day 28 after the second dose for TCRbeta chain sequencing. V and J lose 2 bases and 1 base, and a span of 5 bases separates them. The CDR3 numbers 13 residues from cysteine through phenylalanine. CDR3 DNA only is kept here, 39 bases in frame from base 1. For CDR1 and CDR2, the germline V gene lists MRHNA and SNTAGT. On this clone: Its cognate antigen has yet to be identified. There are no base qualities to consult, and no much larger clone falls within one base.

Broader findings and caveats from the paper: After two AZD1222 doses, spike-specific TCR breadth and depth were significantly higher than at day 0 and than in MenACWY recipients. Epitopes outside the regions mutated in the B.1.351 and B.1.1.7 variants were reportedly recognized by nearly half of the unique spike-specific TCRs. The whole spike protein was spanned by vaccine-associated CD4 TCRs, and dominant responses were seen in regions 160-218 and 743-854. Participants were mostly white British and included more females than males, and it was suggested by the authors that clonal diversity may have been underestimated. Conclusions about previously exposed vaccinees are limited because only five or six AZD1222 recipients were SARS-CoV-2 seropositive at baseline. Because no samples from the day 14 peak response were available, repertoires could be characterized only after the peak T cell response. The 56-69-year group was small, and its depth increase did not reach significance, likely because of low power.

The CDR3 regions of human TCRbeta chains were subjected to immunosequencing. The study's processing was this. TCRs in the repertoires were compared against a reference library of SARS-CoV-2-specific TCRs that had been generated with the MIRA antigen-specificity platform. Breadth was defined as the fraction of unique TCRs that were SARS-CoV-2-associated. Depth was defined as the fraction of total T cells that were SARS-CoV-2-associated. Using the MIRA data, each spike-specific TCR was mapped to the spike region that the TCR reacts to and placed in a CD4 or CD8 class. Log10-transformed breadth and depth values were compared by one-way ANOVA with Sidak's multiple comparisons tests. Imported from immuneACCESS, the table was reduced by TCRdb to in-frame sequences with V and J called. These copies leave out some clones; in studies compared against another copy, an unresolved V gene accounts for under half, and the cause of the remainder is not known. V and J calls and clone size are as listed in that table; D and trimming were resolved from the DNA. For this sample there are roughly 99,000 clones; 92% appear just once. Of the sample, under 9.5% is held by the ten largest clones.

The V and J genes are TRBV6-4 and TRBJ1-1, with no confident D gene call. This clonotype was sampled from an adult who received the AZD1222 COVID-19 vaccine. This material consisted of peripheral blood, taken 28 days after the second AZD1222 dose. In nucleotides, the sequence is TGTGCCAGCAGTGACGGGGAGAACACTGAAGCTTTCTTT. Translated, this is CASSDGENTEAFF.